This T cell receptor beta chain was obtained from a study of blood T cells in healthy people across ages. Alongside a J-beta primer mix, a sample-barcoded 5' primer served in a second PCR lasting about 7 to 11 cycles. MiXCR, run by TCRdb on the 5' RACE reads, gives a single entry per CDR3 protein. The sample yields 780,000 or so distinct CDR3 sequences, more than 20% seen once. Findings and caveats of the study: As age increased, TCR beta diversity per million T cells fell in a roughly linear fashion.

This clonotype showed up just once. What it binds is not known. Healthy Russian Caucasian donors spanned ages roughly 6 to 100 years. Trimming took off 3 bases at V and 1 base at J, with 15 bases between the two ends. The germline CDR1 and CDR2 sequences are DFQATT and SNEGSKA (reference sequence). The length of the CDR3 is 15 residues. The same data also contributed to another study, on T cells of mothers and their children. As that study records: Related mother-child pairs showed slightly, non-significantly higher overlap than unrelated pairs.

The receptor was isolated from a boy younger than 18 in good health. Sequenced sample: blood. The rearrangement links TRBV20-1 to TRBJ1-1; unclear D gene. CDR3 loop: CSASRGSYQNTEAFF. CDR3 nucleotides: TGCAGTGCTAGCCGTGGTTCATACCAGAACACTGAAGCTTTCTTT.